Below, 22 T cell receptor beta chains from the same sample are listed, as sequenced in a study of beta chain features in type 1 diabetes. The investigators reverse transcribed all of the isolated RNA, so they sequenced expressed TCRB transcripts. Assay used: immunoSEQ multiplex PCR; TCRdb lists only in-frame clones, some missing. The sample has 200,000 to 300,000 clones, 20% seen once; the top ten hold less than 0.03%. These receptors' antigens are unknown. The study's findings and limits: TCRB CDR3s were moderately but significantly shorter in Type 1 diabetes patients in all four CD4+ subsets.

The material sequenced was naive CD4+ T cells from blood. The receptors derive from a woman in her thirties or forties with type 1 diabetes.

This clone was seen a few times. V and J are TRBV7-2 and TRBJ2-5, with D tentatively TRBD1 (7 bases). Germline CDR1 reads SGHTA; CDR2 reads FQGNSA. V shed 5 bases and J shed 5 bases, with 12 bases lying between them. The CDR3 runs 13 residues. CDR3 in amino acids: CASSISGGETQYF. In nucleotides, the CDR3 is TGTGCCAGCAGCATCTCAGGGGGGGAGACCCAGTACTTC.

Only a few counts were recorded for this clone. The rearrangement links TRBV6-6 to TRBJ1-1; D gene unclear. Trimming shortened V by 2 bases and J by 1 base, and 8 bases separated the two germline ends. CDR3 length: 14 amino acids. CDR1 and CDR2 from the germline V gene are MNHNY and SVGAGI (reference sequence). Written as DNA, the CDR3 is TGTGCCAGCAGTTACGAGATTCCGAACACTGAAGCTTTCTTT. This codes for CASSYEIPNTEAFF.

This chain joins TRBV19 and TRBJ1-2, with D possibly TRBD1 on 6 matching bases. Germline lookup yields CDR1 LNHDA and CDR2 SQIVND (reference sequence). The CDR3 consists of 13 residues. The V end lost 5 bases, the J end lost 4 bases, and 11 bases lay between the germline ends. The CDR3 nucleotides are TGTGCCAGTAGTCCCGGGACATCCTATGGCTACACCTTC. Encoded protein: CASSPGTSYGYTF.

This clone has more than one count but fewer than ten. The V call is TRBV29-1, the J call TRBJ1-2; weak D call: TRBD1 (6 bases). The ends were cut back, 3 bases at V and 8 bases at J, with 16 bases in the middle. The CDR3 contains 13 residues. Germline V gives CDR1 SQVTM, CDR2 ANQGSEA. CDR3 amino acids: CSVDRAGEGGYTF. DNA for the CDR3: TGCAGCGTTGACAGGGCAGGGGAAGGGGGCTACACCTTC.

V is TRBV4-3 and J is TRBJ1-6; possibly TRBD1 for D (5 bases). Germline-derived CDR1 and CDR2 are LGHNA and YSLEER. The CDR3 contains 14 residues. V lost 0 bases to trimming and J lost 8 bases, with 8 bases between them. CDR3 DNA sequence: TGCGCCAGCAGCCAAGACCTCAGGGATTCACCCCTCCACTTT. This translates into CASSQDLRDSPLHF.

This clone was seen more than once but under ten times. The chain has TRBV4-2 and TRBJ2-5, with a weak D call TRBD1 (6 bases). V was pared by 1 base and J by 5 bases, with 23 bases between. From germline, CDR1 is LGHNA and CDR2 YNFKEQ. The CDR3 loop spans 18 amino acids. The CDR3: CASSQVVLGAGVGETQYF. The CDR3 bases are TGTGCCAGCAGCCAAGTGGTTTTAGGAGCAGGGGTAGGGGAGACCCAGTACTTC.

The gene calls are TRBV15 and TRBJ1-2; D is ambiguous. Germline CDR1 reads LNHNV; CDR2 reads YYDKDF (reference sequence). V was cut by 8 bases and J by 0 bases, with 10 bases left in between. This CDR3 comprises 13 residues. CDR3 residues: CATGRVPNYGYTF. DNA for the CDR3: TGTGCCACCGGTCGAGTCCCTAACTATGGCTACACCTTC.

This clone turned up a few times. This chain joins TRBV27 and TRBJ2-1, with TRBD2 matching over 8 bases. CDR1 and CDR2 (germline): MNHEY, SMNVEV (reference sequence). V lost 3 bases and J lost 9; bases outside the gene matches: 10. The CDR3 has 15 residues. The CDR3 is CASSFGGAGLSEQFF. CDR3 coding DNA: TGTGCCAGCAGTTTCGGGGGGGCAGGGCTCTCTGAGCAGTTCTTC.

CDR3 bases: TGCGCCAGCAGCCCGTTCAGGGTGCAGGATTATGGCTACACCTTC. It translates to CASSPFRVQDYGYTF. The chain combines TRBV4-3 with TRBJ1-2, with D perhaps matching TRBD1 (5 bases). Between the trimmed V and J ends, which lost 4 bases and 5 bases, there was a span of 17 bases. This CDR3 is built from 15 residues. Looked up from germline, CDR1 is LGHNA and CDR2 is YSLEER.

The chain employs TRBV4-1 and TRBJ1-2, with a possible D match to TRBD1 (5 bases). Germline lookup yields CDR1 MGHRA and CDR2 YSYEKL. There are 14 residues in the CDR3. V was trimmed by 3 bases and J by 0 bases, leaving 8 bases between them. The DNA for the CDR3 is TGCGCCAGCAGCCATTCGACAGCTAACTATGGCTACACCTTC. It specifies CASSHSTANYGYTF.

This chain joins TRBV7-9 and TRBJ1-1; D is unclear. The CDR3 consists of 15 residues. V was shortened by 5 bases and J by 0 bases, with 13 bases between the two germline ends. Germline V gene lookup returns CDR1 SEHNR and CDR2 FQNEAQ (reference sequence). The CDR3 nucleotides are TGTGCCAGCAGCCCAGCAGGCAGTATGAACACTGAAGCTTTCTTT. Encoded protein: CASSPAGSMNTEAFF. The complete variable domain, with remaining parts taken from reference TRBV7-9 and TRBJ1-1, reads DTGVSQNPRHKITKRGQNVTFRCDPISEHNRLYWYRQTLGQGPEFLTYFQNEAQLEKSRLLSDRFSAERPKGSFSTLEIQRTEQGDSAMYLCASSPAGSMNTEAFFGQGTRLTVV.

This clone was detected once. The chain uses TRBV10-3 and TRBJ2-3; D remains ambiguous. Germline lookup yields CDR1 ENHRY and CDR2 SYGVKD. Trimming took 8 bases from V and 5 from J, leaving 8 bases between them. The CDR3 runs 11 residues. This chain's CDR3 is CAIQVGDTQYF. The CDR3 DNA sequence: TGTGCCATCCAGGTGGGAGATACGCAGTATTTT.

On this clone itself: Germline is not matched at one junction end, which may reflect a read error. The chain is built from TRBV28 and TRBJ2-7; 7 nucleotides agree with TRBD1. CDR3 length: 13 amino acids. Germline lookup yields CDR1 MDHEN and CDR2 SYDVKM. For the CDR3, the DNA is TGTGCCAGCCGTTTTGAGGGGGCGCTCGAGCAGTACTTC. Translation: CASRFEGALEQYF.

CDR3 sequence reads: CASPRAGANTGELFF. The CDR3 nucleotides read TGCGCCAGCCCCAGGGCGGGAGCGAACACCGGGGAGCTGTTTTTT. This chain joins TRBV23-1 and TRBJ2-2, with 7 bases lining up with TRBD2. TRBV23-1 is given ORF status, its function remaining uncertain. The length of the CDR3 is 15 residues. V shed 8 bases, J shed 0 bases, and the junction held 6 bases outside the gene matches.

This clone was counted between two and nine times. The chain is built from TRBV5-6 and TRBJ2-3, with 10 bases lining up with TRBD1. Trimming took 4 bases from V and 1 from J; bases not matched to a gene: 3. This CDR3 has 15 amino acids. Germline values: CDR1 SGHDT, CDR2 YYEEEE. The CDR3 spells CASSPGTGGTDTQYF. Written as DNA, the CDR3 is TGTGCCAGCAGCCCCGGGACAGGGGGCACAGATACGCAGTATTTT.

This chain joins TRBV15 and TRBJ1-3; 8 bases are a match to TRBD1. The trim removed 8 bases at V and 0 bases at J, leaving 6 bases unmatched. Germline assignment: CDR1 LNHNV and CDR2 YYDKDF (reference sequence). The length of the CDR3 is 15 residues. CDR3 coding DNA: TGTGCCACCGGGCGGGGACAGGTCTCTGGAAACACCATATATTTT. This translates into CATGRGQVSGNTIYF.

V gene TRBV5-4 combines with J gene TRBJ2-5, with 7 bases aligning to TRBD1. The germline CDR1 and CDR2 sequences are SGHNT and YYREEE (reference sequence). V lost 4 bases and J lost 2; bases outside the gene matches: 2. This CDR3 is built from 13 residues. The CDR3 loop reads CASSRDRQETQYF. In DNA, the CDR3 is TGTGCCAGCAGCCGGGACAGACAAGAGACCCAGTACTTC.

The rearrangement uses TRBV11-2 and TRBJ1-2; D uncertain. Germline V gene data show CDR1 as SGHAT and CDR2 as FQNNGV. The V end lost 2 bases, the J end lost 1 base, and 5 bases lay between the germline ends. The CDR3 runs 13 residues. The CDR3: CASSLTVNYGYTF. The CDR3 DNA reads TGTGCCAGCAGCTTAACAGTTAACTATGGCTACACCTTC.

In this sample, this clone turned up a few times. CDR3 bases: TGTGCCTGGATGAGGGACAGGGACGAAAAACTGTTTTTT. The encoded protein is CAWMRDRDEKLFF. The V and J genes are TRBV30 and TRBJ1-4; 9 nucleotides agree with TRBD1. In germline, CDR1 is GTSNPN, CDR2 SVGIG (reference sequence). V gave up 4 bases and J gave up 8 bases; unmatched junction bases: 5. The CDR3 is made up of 13 amino acids.

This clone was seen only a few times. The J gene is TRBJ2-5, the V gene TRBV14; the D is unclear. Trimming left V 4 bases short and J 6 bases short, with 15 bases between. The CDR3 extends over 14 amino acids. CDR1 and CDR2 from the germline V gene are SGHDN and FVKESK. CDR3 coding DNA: TGTGCCAGCAGCCCAACCAGCGTCATCCAGACCCAGTACTTC. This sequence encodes CASSPTSVIQTQYF.

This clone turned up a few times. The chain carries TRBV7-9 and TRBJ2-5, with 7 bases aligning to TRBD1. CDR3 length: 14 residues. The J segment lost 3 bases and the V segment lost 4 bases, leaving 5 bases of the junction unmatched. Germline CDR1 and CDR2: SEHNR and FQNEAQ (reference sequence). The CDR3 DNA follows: TGTGCCAGCAGCTCGGACAGGTCAAAAGAGACCCAGTACTTC. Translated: CASSSDRSKETQYF. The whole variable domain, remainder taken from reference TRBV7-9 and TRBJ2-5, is DTGVSQNPRHKITKRGQNVTFRCDPISEHNRLYWYRQTLGQGPEFLTYFQNEAQLEKSRLLSDRFSAERPKGSFSTLEIQRTEQGDSAMYLCASSSDRSKETQYFGPGTRLLVL.

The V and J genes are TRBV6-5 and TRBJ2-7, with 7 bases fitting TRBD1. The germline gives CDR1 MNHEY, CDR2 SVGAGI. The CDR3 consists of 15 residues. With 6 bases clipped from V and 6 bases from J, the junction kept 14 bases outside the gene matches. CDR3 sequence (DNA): TGTGCCAGCAGGACACAAACCGACAGGGTGGGCGAGCAGTACTTC. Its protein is CASRTQTDRVGEQYF.